This entry lists 29 T cell receptor beta chains sequenced from one sample in a study of shared clonotypes between healthy human individuals. Sequencing used immunoSEQ multiplex PCR; TCRdb keeps in-frame clones, though not all of them. The sample has 1 million to 1.3 million clones, 75% to 80% seen once; the top ten hold roughly 0.57%. Sequencing input: memory CD4+ T cells from PBMCs. Indicated subset: CD45RA-negative fraction. The receptors stem from a man between 18 and 29 years old in good health. Some clones in this sample may be carry-over from other donors' samples.

In DNA form, the CDR3 reads TGTGCCAGCAGCAGACGCGGAGGGGGCTATGGCTACACCTTC. It translates to CASSRRGGGYGYTF. The chain recombines TRBV5-4 with TRBJ1-2; possibly TRBD1 for D (6 bases). Trimming cost V 4 bases and J 4 bases, with 14 bases left between them. Germline assignment: CDR1 SGHNT and CDR2 YYREEE (reference sequence). This CDR3 has 14 residues.

J is TRBJ2-7 and V is TRBV7-6, with 8 bases that match TRBD1. J lost 7 bases, V lost 5 bases, and 7 bases had no gene match. CDR3 length: 13 amino acids. CDR1 and CDR2 from the germline V gene are SGHVS and FNYEAQ. Here the CDR3 DNA reads TGTGCCAGCAGCCCGCAGGGGGCGGAGGAGCAGTACTTC. Protein sequence: CASSPQGAEEQYF.

The genes are TRBV9 and TRBJ2-1; D might be TRBD1 or TRBD2, each matching 5 bases. Per germline, CDR1 SGDLS and CDR2 YYNGEE. CDR3 length equals 14 residues. V lost 0 bases and J 9 bases, leaving 13 bases between the germline ends. This CDR3 reads CASSVGPLGTEQFF. Written as DNA, the CDR3 is TGTGCCAGCAGCGTAGGACCACTAGGGACTGAGCAGTTCTTC.

This clone showed up many times. The rearrangement links TRBV2 to TRBJ2-1, with TRBD2 matching 9 bases. Germline V lookup: CDR1 SNHLY, CDR2 FYNNEI. The CDR3 length is 17 residues. Trimming took 7 bases from V and 0 from J; bases not matched to a gene: 10. The CDR3 DNA is TGTGCCAGCAAGTCTAGCGGGAACCCCCTCTCCTACAATGAGCAGTTCTTC. It encodes CASKSSGNPLSYNEQFF.

The chain links TRBV19 to TRBJ2-5, with a tentative D call TRBD1 (6 bases). The germline CDR1 and CDR2 sequences are LNHDA and SQIVND (reference sequence). Trimming shortened V by 7 bases and J by 0 bases, and 18 bases separated the two germline ends. The CDR3 length is 16 residues. CDR3 coding DNA: TGTGCCAGTACCAACCCCGGCACAGGGAACCAAGAGACCCAGTACTTC. Protein: CASTNPGTGNQETQYF.

The rearrangement uses TRBV2 and TRBJ2-1; 11 bases map to TRBD2. This CDR3 is 15 amino acids long. Germline V gives CDR1 SNHLY, CDR2 FYNNEI. The J segment lost 5 bases and the V segment lost 5 bases, leaving 5 bases of the junction unmatched. CDR3 nucleotides: TGTGCCAGCAGTTTAGCGGGAGGGCCTGACAATGAGCAGTTCTTC. Its translation is CASSLAGGPDNEQFF.

The chain joins TRBV5-1 to TRBJ1-1, with a tentative D call TRBD1 (6 bases). CDR1 SGHRS and CDR2 YFSETQ come from the germline V gene. This CDR3 contains 15 residues. Trimming shortened V by 5 bases and J by 3 bases, and 17 bases separated the two germline ends. CDR3: CASRKIAGADTEAFF. In DNA form, the CDR3 reads TGCGCCAGCAGGAAGATTGCAGGGGCGGACACTGAAGCTTTCTTT. Using reference TRBV5-1 and TRBJ1-1 for the parts outside the CDR3, the full variable domain is KAGVTQTPRYLIKTRGQQVTLSCSPISGHRSVSWYQQTPGQGLQFLFEYFSETQRNKGNFPGRFSGRQFSNSRSEMNVSTLELGDSALYLCASRKIAGADTEAFFGQGTRLTVV.

The J gene is TRBJ2-5, the V gene TRBV29-1; D is undetermined. CDR1 SQVTM and CDR2 ANQGSEA come from the germline V gene. V was cut by 3 bases and J by 2 bases, with 10 bases left in between. The CDR3 is 13 residues long. The CDR3 is CSVEGRFQETQYF. CDR3 DNA: TGCAGCGTTGAGGGTCGGTTTCAAGAGACCCAGTACTTC.

This clone showed up just a few times. At the DNA level, this CDR3 is encoded by other sequences in the same sample as well. The V gene is TRBV15, the J gene TRBJ1-4, with D perhaps matching TRBD1 (5 bases). The CDR3 spans 13 residues. Between the trimmed V and J ends, which lost 3 bases and 6 bases, there was a span of 8 bases. The germline CDR1 and CDR2 sequences are LNHNV and YYDKDF (reference sequence). CDR3 in amino acids: CATSRGLDEKLFF. As DNA, the CDR3 is TGTGCCACCAGCAGGGGACTGGATGAAAAACTGTTTTTT.

The chain is built from TRBV27 and TRBJ2-1, with TRBD2 as a possible D gene (6 bases). CDR1 and CDR2 (germline): MNHEY, SMNVEV (reference sequence). The ends were cut back, 4 bases at V and 3 bases at J, with 19 bases in the middle. The CDR3 covers 17 residues. CDR3 in amino acids: CASSSTSGLANYNEQFF. CDR3 DNA sequence: TGTGCCAGCAGTTCCACCTCGGGACTCGCGAACTACAATGAGCAGTTCTTC.

This clone has a count of ten or more. The chain has TRBV25-1 and TRBJ1-4; no clear D gene. The V gene's germline CDR1 is MGHDK and CDR2 SYGVNS. V was trimmed by 4 bases and J by 4 bases, leaving 1 base between them. The CDR3 covers 11 residues. This CDR3 reads CASSVNEKLFF. CDR3 DNA sequence: TGTGCCAGCAGTGTTAATGAAAAACTGTTTTTT.

This rearrangement joins TRBV7-8 to TRBJ2-7, with D perhaps assigned TRBD1 or TRBD2 (7 bases each). There are 15 residues in the CDR3. CDR1 SGHVS and CDR2 FQNEAQ come from the germline V gene. The V and J ends lost 4 bases and 3 bases respectively, with 16 bases between them. CDR3 DNA: TGTGCCAGCAGCTCCCAGGGGGGGATGAACTACGAGCAGTACTTC. This translates into CASSSQGGMNYEQYF.

Note on this clone: With a much larger clone just one base away, this may be a read error. The same CDR3 can be traced to other DNA sequences in this sample. This chain uses TRBV5-1 with TRBJ2-7; the match to TRBD2 covers 8 bases. The CDR3 contains 13 residues. After removal of 5 bases from V and 5 bases from J, the junction contained 6 bases not matched to a gene. CDR1 is SGHRS, CDR2 YFSETQ, per germline. The CDR3 loop reads CASSQGTRNEQYF. CDR3 DNA: TGCGCCAGCAGTCAGGGGACTAGGAACGAGCAGTACTTC.

The V and J genes are TRBV5-1 and TRBJ2-1, with 14 bases that match TRBD2. The germline gives CDR1 SGHRS, CDR2 YFSETQ. Trimming cost V 4 bases and J 8 bases; bases outside gene matches: 11. The length of the CDR3 is 17 residues. For the CDR3, the DNA is TGCGCCAGCAGCGAGGGACTAGCGGGAGCCCCAATGGATGAGCAGTTCTTC. As protein: CASSEGLAGAPMDEQFF.

The V gene is TRBV19, the J gene TRBJ2-1; TRBD2 agrees at 8 bases. Germline V gives CDR1 LNHDA, CDR2 SQIVND (reference sequence). The CDR3 runs 16 residues. The V and J ends lost 9 bases and 6 bases, in that order; junction bases with no gene match: 16. This chain's CDR3 is CASLPTSGLFSNEQFF. DNA for the CDR3: TGTGCCAGCCTCCCCACTAGCGGTCTGTTCAGCAATGAGCAGTTCTTC.

For this clone: Given a far larger clone just one base away, this is likely a sequencing read error. This chain connects TRBV6-5 to TRBJ1-1; no clear D. From germline, CDR1 is MNHEY and CDR2 SVGAGI. Trimming removed 6 bases at V and 1 base at J, with 3 bases between. The CDR3 consists of 11 residues. This CDR3 is CASRKNTEAFF. The CDR3 nucleotides read TGTGCCAGCAGGAAGAACACTGAAGCTTTCTTT.

For this clone: A much larger clonotype is one base distant, so this may be a read error. The V call is TRBV5-1, the J call TRBJ2-5; 7 bases are shared with TRBD1. Matching the DNA end better, TRBJ2-7 makes the J call doubtful. Germline V CDR1 and CDR2: SGHRS, YFSETQ. The CDR3 has 13 amino acids. This CDR3 is CASNLGTDYEQYF. The CDR3 bases are TGCGCCAGCAACTTGGGGACAGACTACGAGCAGTACTTC.

Concerning this clone itself: This may be a read error, as it is one base from a much larger clone. This chain links TRBV5-1 with TRBJ1-1, with a tentative D call TRBD1 (6 bases). This CDR3 is built from 13 residues. V shed 0 bases and J shed 4 bases, with 7 bases lying between them. CDR1 is SGHRS and CDR2 is YFSETQ in the germline V gene. For the CDR3, the DNA is TGCGCCAGCAGCTTGGACAGGGCCACTGAAGCTTTCTTT. Protein: CASSLDRATEAFF.

The chain links TRBV11-2 to TRBJ1-1, with D tentatively TRBD1 (5 bases). V was pared by 3 bases and J by 5 bases, with 10 bases between. The CDR3 contains 13 residues. The germline gives CDR1 SGHAT, CDR2 FQNNGV. This CDR3 reads CASSFSEGTEAFF. CDR3 DNA: TGTGCCAGCAGCTTTTCTGAGGGGACTGAAGCTTTCTTT. Filled out from reference TRBV11-2 and TRBJ1-1, the complete variable domain reads EAGVAQSPRYKIIEKRQSVAFWCNPISGHATLYWYQQILGQGPKLLIQFQNNGVVDDSQLPKDRFSAERLKGVDSTLKIQPAKLEDSAVYLCASSFSEGTEAFFGQGTRLTVV.

Remarks on this clone: A much bigger clone sits one base away, suggesting this may be a read error. V gene TRBV2 combines with J gene TRBJ2-7; D not resolved. Trimming cost V 6 bases and J 0 bases, with 6 bases left between them. Germline CDR1 reads SNHLY; CDR2 reads FYNNEI. The CDR3 totals 12 residues. The chain's CDR3 is CASRVLSYEQYF. DNA for the CDR3: TGTGCCAGCAGGGTGCTCTCCTACGAGCAGTACTTC.

The chain joins TRBV27 to TRBJ1-5; tentatively, D is TRBD1 (5 bases). The germline V gene has CDR1 MNHEY and CDR2 SMNVEV (reference sequence). The V end lost 3 bases, the J end lost 6 bases, and 12 bases lay between the germline ends. This CDR3 is 14 amino acids long. Here the CDR3 reads CASSFGGFSQPQHF. In nucleotides, the CDR3 is TGTGCCAGCAGTTTTGGGGGTTTTAGTCAGCCCCAGCATTTT.

This clone was detected a few times. The V gene is TRBV27, the J gene TRBJ1-2; D is perhaps TRBD1 (6 bases). The V gene lost 5 bases and the J gene lost 8 bases, with 15 bases spanning the gap. This CDR3 is built from 13 residues. Per germline, CDR1 MNHEY and CDR2 SMNVEV (reference sequence). The CDR3 protein is CASSPQGEYGYTF. As DNA, the CDR3 is TGTGCCAGCAGTCCACAGGGTGAATACGGCTACACCTTC.

This chain connects TRBV27 to TRBJ2-2, with 9 bases lining up with TRBD1. CDR1 and CDR2 (germline): MNHEY, SMNVEV (reference sequence). This CDR3 has 14 residues. The J segment lost 5 bases and the V segment lost 8 bases, leaving 6 bases of the junction unmatched. CDR3 DNA: TGTGCCAGCCGGACAGGGGTTTGGACCGGGGAGCTGTTTTTT. This sequence encodes CASRTGVWTGELFF.

The V gene is TRBV2, the J gene TRBJ2-1, with TRBD2 matching over 11 bases. Germline CDR1 and CDR2: SNHLY and FYNNEI. J was trimmed by 9 bases and V by 2 bases; bases with no gene match: 12. The length of the CDR3 is 17 residues. The CDR3 DNA reads TGTGCCAGCAGTGAACTACCGGGACTAGCGGTGATCGGTGAGCAGTTCTTC. Encoded protein: CASSELPGLAVIGEQFF.

This clone has just a few counts. The J gene is TRBJ1-3, the V gene TRBV6-5; 7 nucleotides match TRBD1. This CDR3 contains 15 residues. J was trimmed by 0 bases and V by 4 bases; bases with no gene match: 3. The germline V gene encodes CDR1 MNHEY and CDR2 SVGAGI. Here the CDR3 reads CASSSQGISGNTIYF. The CDR3 coding sequence is TGTGCCAGCAGTTCACAGGGGATCTCTGGAAACACCATATATTTT.

This clone occurred a few times. This chain links TRBV30 with TRBJ2-5; possibly TRBD1 for D (6 bases). Germline V gene sequence: CDR1 GTSNPN, CDR2 SVGIG (reference sequence). The ends were cut back, 8 bases at V and 5 bases at J, with 18 bases in the middle. The CDR3 loop spans 13 amino acids. This chain's CDR3 is CAGTDGDRETQYF. DNA for the CDR3: TGTGCCGGAACGGACGGTGACAGGGAGACCCAGTACTTC.

The chain links TRBV5-1 to TRBJ1-1, with D hard to call. CDR1 SGHRS and CDR2 YFSETQ come from the germline V gene. The CDR3 length is 13 residues. The ends were cut back, 4 bases at V and 0 bases at J, with 7 bases in the middle. The CDR3 DNA is TGCGCCAGCAGCAGAGACATGAACACTGAAGCTTTCTTT. As protein: CASSRDMNTEAFF.

CDR3 sequence: CASRLVRECVTDTQYF. CDR3 DNA: TGTGCAAGTCGCTTAGTACGGGAGTGCGTTACAGATACGCAGTATTTT. The V and J genes are TRBV12-2 and TRBJ2-3; the table names TRBD2, a call not compared with the DNA. TRBV12-2 represents a pseudogene. This CDR3 has 16 amino acids.

This chain uses TRBV2 with TRBJ2-7, with TRBD2 as a possible D gene (7 bases). CDR1 and CDR2 from the germline V gene are SNHLY and FYNNEI. The V and J ends lost 7 bases and 2 bases respectively, with 12 bases between them. This CDR3 is 13 amino acids long. The CDR3 region is CASNGGAPYEQYF. The CDR3 DNA follows: TGTGCCAGCAATGGGGGGGCCCCCTACGAGCAGTACTTC.